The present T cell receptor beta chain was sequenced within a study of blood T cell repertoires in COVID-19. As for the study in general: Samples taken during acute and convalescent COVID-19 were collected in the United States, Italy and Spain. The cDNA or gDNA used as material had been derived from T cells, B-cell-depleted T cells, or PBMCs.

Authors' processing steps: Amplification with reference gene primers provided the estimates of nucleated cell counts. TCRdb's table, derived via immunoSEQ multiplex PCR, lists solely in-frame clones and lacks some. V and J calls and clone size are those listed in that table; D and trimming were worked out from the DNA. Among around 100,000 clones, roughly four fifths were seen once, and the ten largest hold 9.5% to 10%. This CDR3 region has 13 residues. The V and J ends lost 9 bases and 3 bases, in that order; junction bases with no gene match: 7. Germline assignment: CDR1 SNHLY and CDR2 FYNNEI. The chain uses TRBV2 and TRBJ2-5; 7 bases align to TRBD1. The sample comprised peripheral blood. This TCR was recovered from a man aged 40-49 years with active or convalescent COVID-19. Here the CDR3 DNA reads TGTGCCAGTAGGGGGCGGGCCGAAGAGACCCAGTACTTC. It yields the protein CASRGRAEETQYF.